This T cell receptor (beta chain) originates from a study of CD8 T cells in ankylosing spondylitis. Study-wide findings and caveats: CD8+ disease-linked clones were present at relatively low frequencies in blood. A number of the motif variants had already been described in reactive arthritis synovial fluid and blood. According to the report, clones linked to the disease were significantly enriched in matched synovial fluid samples taken from ankylosing spondylitis patients.

This clonotype was counted ten times or more. The antigen is not known. Quantitative barcoded 5'-RACE was used to prepare TCR beta libraries. MiXCR, run by TCRdb on the 5' RACE reads, gives a single entry per CDR3 protein. Here the sample spans 150,000 to 200,000 distinct CDR3 sequences, around 8.9% being singletons. What was sequenced was blood, either unsorted or a sorted T cell fraction (not recorded which). The receptor comes from a female donor with ankylosing spondylitis or in good health (not recorded which).

The CDR3 nucleotides are TGTGCCAGCAGTTTGCAGGAGACTGAGCAGTTCTTC. Translating it yields CASSLQETEQFF. The chain joins TRBV12-3 or TRBV12-4 to TRBJ2-1; D gene unclear. Trimming removed 3 bases at V and 9 bases at J, with 9 bases between. This CDR3 is built from 12 residues.